A single sample gave rise to the 11 T cell receptor beta chains below, sequenced in a study of shared clonotypes between healthy human individuals. Assay used: immunoSEQ multiplex PCR; TCRdb lists only in-frame clones, some missing. The repertoire holds more than 550,000 clones, with around 90% as singletons. CD45RO-negative cells were positively selected for CCR7, leaving out terminally differentiated effector memory CD45RA+ cells. The sample consisted of naive CD8+ T cells sorted from blood. The receptor source for this set is a man aged 25 to 40 in good health.

The chain employs TRBV6-5 and TRBJ2-1; 8 bases agree with TRBD2. Germline V CDR1 and CDR2: MNHEY, SVGAGI. After removal of 3 bases from V and 16 bases from J, the junction contained 17 bases not matched to a gene. The CDR3 consists of 15 residues. Here the CDR3 DNA reads TGTGCCAGCAGTTATCTACCCCCGTCAGAGCGGGGGCAATTCTTC. This gives the protein CASSYLPPSERGQFF.

The chain couples TRBV5-6 to TRBJ1-2; D is uncertain. Per the germline V gene, CDR1 is SGHDT and CDR2 is YYEEEE. There are 15 residues in the CDR3. Between the trimmed V and J ends, which lost 0 bases and 0 bases, there was a span of 9 bases. The CDR3 spells CASSLDGYSNYGYTF. CDR3 coding DNA: TGTGCCAGCAGCTTGGACGGCTACTCTAACTATGGCTACACCTTC.

The chain uses TRBV11-2 and TRBJ2-1; D remains ambiguous. The ends were cut back, 1 base at V and 9 bases at J, with 7 bases in the middle. There are 12 residues in the CDR3. Germline V CDR1 and CDR2: SGHAT, FQNNGV. The chain's CDR3 is CASSLVSFEQFF. The CDR3, as DNA: TGTGCCAGCAGCTTAGTTAGCTTTGAGCAGTTCTTC.

The rearrangement links TRBV15 to TRBJ1-2; TRBD1 matches at 10 bases. Germline V gives CDR1 LNHNV, CDR2 YYDKDF (reference sequence). CDR3 length: 17 amino acids. V was clipped by 2 bases and J by 4 bases; unmatched bases: 10. This chain's CDR3 is CATSRSPGQGTRYGYTF. The CDR3, as DNA: TGTGCCACCAGCAGATCACCGGGACAGGGGACGCGCTATGGCTACACCTTC.

The chain joins TRBV7-9 to TRBJ2-3; a possible D gene is TRBD2 (7 bases). The CDR3 covers 17 residues. The germline CDR1 and CDR2 sequences are SEHNR and FQNEAQ (reference sequence). V lost 6 bases, J lost 3 bases, and 22 bases lay in between. This chain's CDR3 is CASRGAQTSRLTDTQYF. The CDR3 nucleotides read TGTGCCAGCAGGGGGGCTCAGACTAGCCGCCTGACAGATACGCAGTATTTT.

The V and J genes are TRBV10-2 and TRBJ2-4; D is tentatively TRBD1 or TRBD2 (5 bases each). Per the germline V gene, CDR1 is WSHSY and CDR2 is SAAADI. V was trimmed by 4 bases and J by 5 bases, leaving 12 bases between them. The CDR3 covers 14 residues. CDR3 in DNA: TGCGCCAGCAGTGGGGGGATCCACCAAAACATTCAGTACTTC. Protein: CASSGGIHQNIQYF.

The rearrangement joins TRBV5-1 to TRBJ2-7; tentatively, D is TRBD1 or TRBD2 (5 bases each). Trimming removed 3 bases at V and 1 base at J, with 17 bases between. There are 16 residues in the CDR3. Germline CDR1 SGHRS, CDR2 YFSETQ. For the CDR3, the DNA is TGCGCCAGCAGCTCGGCTCCAGGGCGGACTTCCTACGAGCAGTACTTC. Protein product: CASSSAPGRTSYEQYF.

There are many counts of this clone. This sequence joins TRBV5-5 and TRBJ1-5, with D unclear. Germline V gene data show CDR1 as SGHKS and CDR2 as YYEKEE (reference sequence). This CDR3 has 15 amino acids. V gave up 2 bases and J gave up 0 bases, with 9 bases separating them. CDR3: CASSLSTDSNQPQHF. CDR3 bases: TGTGCCAGCAGCTTATCGACCGATAGCAATCAGCCCCAGCATTTT. Full variable domain (missing parts from reference TRBV5-5 and TRBJ1-5): DAGVTQSPTHLIKTRGQQVTLRCSPISGHKSVSWYQQVLGQGPQFIFQYYEKEERGRGNFPDRFSARQFPNYSSELNVNALLLGDSALYLCASSLSTDSNQPQHFGDGTRLSIL.

The chain has TRBV10-2 and TRBJ2-1; the D gene is possibly TRBD2 (6 bases). Per the germline V gene, CDR1 is WSHSY and CDR2 is SAAADI. The V gene lost 2 bases and the J gene lost 9 bases, with 14 bases spanning the gap. The length of the CDR3 is 14 residues. Here the CDR3 DNA reads TGCGCCAGCAGTGAGAGGGTTTTGGAGGGTGAGCAGTTCTTC. This gives the protein CASSERVLEGEQFF.

The gene calls are TRBV6-6 and TRBJ2-7; D may be TRBD2 (5 bases). Germline CDR1 is MNHNY and CDR2 is SVGAGI (reference sequence). Trimming took off 2 bases at V and 3 bases at J, with 11 bases between the two ends. The CDR3 consists of 14 residues. In DNA form, the CDR3 reads TGTGCCAGCAGTTACATGAGGGAAGACTACGAGCAGTACTTC. The encoded protein is CASSYMREDYEQYF.

Comment on this clone: The identical CDR3 is also encoded by other nucleotide sequences in the sample. This CDR3 is CASSLDSSYNEQFF. The CDR3 coding sequence is TGTGCCAGCAGCTTAGATAGTAGTTACAATGAGCAGTTCTTC. V and J are TRBV27 and TRBJ2-1; no firm D call. CDR3 size: 14 residues. V lost 6 bases and J 4 bases, leaving 13 bases between the germline ends. CDR1 is MNHEY, CDR2 SMNVEV, per germline (reference sequence).